This T cell receptor beta chain was identified in a study of siplizumab effects on memory and regulatory T cells. Data came from immunoSEQ multiplex PCR; TCRdb stores just in-frame clones and leaves some out. The sample includes tens of thousands of clones, over 75% of them seen just once. Germline V gene lookup returns CDR1 MNHNS and CDR2 SASEGT. The V end lost 0 bases, the J end lost 4 bases, and 14 bases lay between the germline ends. The CDR3 covers 16 residues. This receptor was identified in a human donor in good health. The J gene is TRBJ2-3, the V gene TRBV6-1; D not certain. Sequences were obtained from naive CD8+ T cells sorted from blood. The CDR3 spells CASSEAWRISSDTQYF. CDR3 DNA sequence: TGTGCCAGCAGTGAAGCGTGGCGGATATCTTCAGATACGCAGTATTTT.